This entry features one TCR beta chain sequence. Its antigen is currently unknown. The CDR3 runs to 16 residues. The germline V gene has CDR1 SGDLS and CDR2 YYNGEE. The junction had 7 bases not matched to a gene; V was cut back by 3 bases and J by 4 bases. The source of the sample is a study of CD8+CD57+ T cells in acquired aplastic anemia. Study background: The sorted CD4+ and CD8+ cells yielded an average roughly 3 ug of DNA. Notes on the study in general: With respect to CD8+ Simpson's diversity, patients and controls did not differ significantly.

TCR beta VDJ and CDR3 profiles were obtained from a genomic DNA template. TCRdb recomputed calls from the reads with MiXCR, one row per CDR3 protein. Among 160,000 or so distinct CDR3 sequences listed, around 75% were seen once. An expansion of CD8+CD57+ cells by flow cytometry had been shown in patients chosen for sequencing. Every one of the patients had aplastic anemia (severe, acquired). Patients had undergone no therapy by the time their blood was sampled. The chain uses TRBV9 and TRBJ2-2, with 9 bases fitting TRBD1. The sequence was collected from a human donor with aplastic anemia. Sample: sorted CD4+, CD8+, or CD8+CD57+ T cells (not recorded which) from PBMCs. In DNA form, the CDR3 reads TGTGCCAGCAGCGGGACAAGGACAGGGGCCACCGGGGAGCTGTTTTTT. Residues: CASSGTRTGATGELFF.